The 10 T cell receptor beta chains below were found in one sample sequenced in a study of T cell changes during pregnancy in multiple sclerosis. TCRdb's copy holds only in-frame clones and misses some; the assay was immunoSEQ multiplex PCR. The sample includes more than 50,000 clones, about 95% of them seen just once. Sequencing used CD8+ T cells from peripheral blood mononuclear cells, obtained after pregnancy. The source is a female donor with multiple sclerosis, enrolled in a pregnancy study.

J is TRBJ2-1 and V is TRBV19; a weak D match, TRBD2 (5 bases). The CDR3 is 14 residues long. The ends were cut back, 6 bases at V and 0 bases at J, with 9 bases in the middle. Germline assignment: CDR1 LNHDA and CDR2 SQIVND (reference sequence). CDR3 residues: CASSPGSSYNEQFF. CDR3 DNA: TGTGCCAGTAGCCCTGGGAGCTCCTACAATGAGCAGTTCTTC. Using reference TRBV19 and TRBJ2-1 for the parts outside the CDR3, the full variable domain is DGGITQSPKYLFRKEGQNVTLSCEQNLNHDAMYWYRQDPGQGLRLIYYSQIVNDFQKGDIAEGYSVSREKKESFPLTVTSAQKNPTAFYLCASSPGSSYNEQFFGPGTRLTVL.

The chain is built from TRBV5-1 and TRBJ2-1, with 11 positions matching TRBD2. CDR3 length equals 17 residues. Germline CDR1 and CDR2: SGHRS and YFSETQ. V trimming: 1 base; J trimming: 7 bases; junction bases outside the gene matches: 10. Written as DNA, the CDR3 is TGCGCCAGCAGCTTGCTACCGACTAGCGGGATGGGAAATGAGCAGTTCTTC. As protein: CASSLLPTSGMGNEQFF.

The rearrangement uses TRBV7-9 and TRBJ2-1; 15 bases fit TRBD2. This CDR3 has 17 amino acids. The germline gives CDR1 SEHNR, CDR2 FQNEAQ (reference sequence). The J segment lost 4 bases and the V segment lost 2 bases, leaving 3 bases of the junction unmatched. CDR3 nucleotide sequence: TGTGCCAGCAGCTTAAGTGGACTAGCGGGAGGGTACAATGAGCAGTTCTTC. Translation: CASSLSGLAGGYNEQFF.

This clone was detected only a few times. The chain links TRBV7-2 to TRBJ1-1; possibly TRBD1 for D (5 bases). Germline V gives CDR1 SGHTA, CDR2 FQGNSA. The CDR3 loop spans 13 amino acids. Trimming removed 2 bases from V and 4 bases from J, with 8 bases in between. This chain's CDR3 is CASSLLGGTEAFF. The CDR3 DNA reads as TGTGCCAGCAGCTTATTGGGGGGCACTGAAGCTTTCTTT.

This sequence joins TRBV5-1 and TRBJ2-1, with 8 nucleotides matching TRBD1. With V trimmed by 4 bases and J by 8 bases, 14 bases remained unmatched. CDR1 and CDR2 from the germline V gene are SGHRS and YFSETQ. This CDR3 comprises 16 residues. This CDR3 is CASSHRDRPRVDEQFF. CDR3 nucleotide sequence: TGCGCCAGCAGCCACCGGGACAGGCCTCGGGTGGATGAGCAGTTCTTC.

The chain employs TRBV18 and TRBJ2-1; D gene uncertain. Trimming took off 3 bases at V and 9 bases at J, with 6 bases between the two ends. The germline V gene encodes CDR1 KGHSH and CDR2 LQKENI. This CDR3 spans 11 amino acids. The CDR3 sequence: CASSPAAEQFF. CDR3 DNA sequence: TGTGCCAGCTCACCGGCCGCTGAGCAGTTCTTC.

The V call is TRBV7-2, the J call TRBJ2-7, with 12 bases aligning to TRBD1. V was pared by 5 bases and J by 4 bases, with 6 bases of the junction left unmatched. The CDR3 is 15 amino acids. CDR1 is SGHTA and CDR2 is FQGNSA in the germline V gene. The CDR3 sequence: CASSMGQGATYEQYF. CDR3 bases: TGTGCCAGCAGCATGGGACAGGGGGCAACTTACGAGCAGTACTTC. Drawing the rest from reference TRBV7-2 and TRBJ2-7, the complete variable domain is GAGVSQSPSNKVTEKGKDVELRCDPISGHTALYWYRQSLGQGLEFLIYFQGNSAPDKSGLPSDRFSAERTGGSVSTLTIQRTQQEDSAVYLCASSMGQGATYEQYFGPGTRLTVT.

The rearrangement links TRBV6-4 to TRBJ2-1; D not certain. In germline, CDR1 is MRHNA, CDR2 SNTAGT. The CDR3 has 12 residues. V was cut by 3 bases and J by 3 bases, with 3 bases left in between. CDR3 DNA sequence: TGTGCCAGCAGTGATAGCTACAATGAGCAGTTCTTC. Residues: CASSDSYNEQFF.

The rearrangement links TRBV19 to TRBJ2-7; TRBD2 matches at 11 bases. From germline, CDR1 is LNHDA and CDR2 SQIVND (reference sequence). The V segment lost 5 bases and the J segment 6 bases; nucleotides outside the gene matches: 9. The CDR3 length is 15 residues. The CDR3 loop reads CASSPRTSGWLEQYF. CDR3 coding DNA: TGTGCCAGTAGTCCGAGGACTAGCGGGTGGCTCGAGCAGTACTTC.

This chain links TRBV2 with TRBJ1-2, with TRBD1 identical over 9 bases. The trim removed 7 bases at V and 6 bases at J, leaving 9 bases unmatched. Germline CDR1 SNHLY, CDR2 FYNNEI. This CDR3 contains 14 residues. CDR3 in amino acids: CASTYMTGGDGYTF. In nucleotides, the CDR3 is TGTGCCAGCACCTACATGACAGGGGGGGATGGCTACACCTTC. Full variable domain (rest looked up from reference TRBV2 and TRBJ1-2): EPEVTQTPSHQVTQMGQEVILRCVPISNHLYFYWYRQILGQKVEFLVSFYNNEISEKSEIFDDQFSVERPDGSNFTLKIRSTKLEDSAMYFCASTYMTGGDGYTFGSGTRLTVV.